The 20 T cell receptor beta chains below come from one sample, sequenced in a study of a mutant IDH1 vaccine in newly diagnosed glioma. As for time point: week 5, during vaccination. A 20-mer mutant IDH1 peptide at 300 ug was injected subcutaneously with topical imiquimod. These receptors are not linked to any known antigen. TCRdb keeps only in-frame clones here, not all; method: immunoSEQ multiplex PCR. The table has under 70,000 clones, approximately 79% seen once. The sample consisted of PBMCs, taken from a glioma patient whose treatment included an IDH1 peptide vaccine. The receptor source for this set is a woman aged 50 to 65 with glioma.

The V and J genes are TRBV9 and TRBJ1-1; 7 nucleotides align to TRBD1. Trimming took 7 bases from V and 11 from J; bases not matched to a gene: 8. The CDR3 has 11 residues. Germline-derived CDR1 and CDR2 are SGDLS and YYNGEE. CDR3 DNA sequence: TGTGCCAGCGGTTCGACAGGGAAGGCTTTCTTT. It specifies CASGSTGKAFF.

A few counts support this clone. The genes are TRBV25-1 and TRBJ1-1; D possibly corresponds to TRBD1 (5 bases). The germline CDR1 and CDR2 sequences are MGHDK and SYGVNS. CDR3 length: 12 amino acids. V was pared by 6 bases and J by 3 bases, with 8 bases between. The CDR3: CASRDIDTEAFF. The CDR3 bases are TGTGCCAGCAGGGACATCGACACTGAAGCTTTCTTT.

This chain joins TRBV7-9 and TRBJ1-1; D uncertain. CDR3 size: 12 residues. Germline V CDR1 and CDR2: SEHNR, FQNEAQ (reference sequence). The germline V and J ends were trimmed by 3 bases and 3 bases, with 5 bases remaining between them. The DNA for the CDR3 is TGTGCCAGCAGCTTCGGGGACACTGAAGCTTTCTTT. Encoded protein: CASSFGDTEAFF.

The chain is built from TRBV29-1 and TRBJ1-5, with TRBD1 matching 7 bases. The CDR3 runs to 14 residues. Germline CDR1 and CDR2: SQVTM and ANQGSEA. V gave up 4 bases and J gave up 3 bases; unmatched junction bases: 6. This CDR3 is CSVATGVANQPQHF. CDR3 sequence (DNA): TGCAGCGTTGCAACAGGGGTGGCCAATCAGCCCCAGCATTTT.

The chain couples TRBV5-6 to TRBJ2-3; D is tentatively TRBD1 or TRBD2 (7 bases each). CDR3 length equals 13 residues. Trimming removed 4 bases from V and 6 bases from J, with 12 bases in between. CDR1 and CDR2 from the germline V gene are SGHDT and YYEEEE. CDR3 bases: TGTGCCAGCAGCCCAGGGGGGGGCGATACGCAGTATTTT. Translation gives CASSPGGGDTQYF.

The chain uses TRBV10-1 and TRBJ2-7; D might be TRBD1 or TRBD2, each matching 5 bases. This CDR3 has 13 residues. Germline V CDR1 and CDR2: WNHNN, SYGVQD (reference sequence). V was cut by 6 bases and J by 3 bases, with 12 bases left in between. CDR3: CASSGARGYEQYF. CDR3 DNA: TGCGCCAGCAGCGGGGCTAGGGGCTACGAGCAGTACTTC.

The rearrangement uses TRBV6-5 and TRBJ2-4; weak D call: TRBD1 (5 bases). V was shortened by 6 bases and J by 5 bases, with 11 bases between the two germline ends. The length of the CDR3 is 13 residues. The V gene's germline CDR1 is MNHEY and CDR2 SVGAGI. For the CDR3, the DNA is TGTGCCAGCAGCAGGGCCAGGGAAAACATTCAGTACTTC. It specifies CASSRARENIQYF.

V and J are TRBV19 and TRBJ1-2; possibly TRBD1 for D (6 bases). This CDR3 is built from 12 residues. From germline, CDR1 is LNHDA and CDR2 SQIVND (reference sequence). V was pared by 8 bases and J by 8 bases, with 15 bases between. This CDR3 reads CASRDMLRGYTF. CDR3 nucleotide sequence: TGTGCCAGTCGGGACATGTTGCGAGGCTACACCTTC.

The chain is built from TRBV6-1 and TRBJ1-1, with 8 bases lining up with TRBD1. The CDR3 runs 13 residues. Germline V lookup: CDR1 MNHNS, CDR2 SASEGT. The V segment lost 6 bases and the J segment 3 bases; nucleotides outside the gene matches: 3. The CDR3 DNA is TGTGCCAGCAGCGACAGGGGAGACACTGAAGCTTTCTTT. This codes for CASSDRGDTEAFF.

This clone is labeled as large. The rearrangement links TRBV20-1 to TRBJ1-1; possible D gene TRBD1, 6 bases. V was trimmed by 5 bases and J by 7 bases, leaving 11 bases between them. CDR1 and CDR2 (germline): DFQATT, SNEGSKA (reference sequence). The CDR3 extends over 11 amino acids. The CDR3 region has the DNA TGCAGTGCTCTACGGGGGCTTGAAGCTTTCTTT. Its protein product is CSALRGLEAFF.

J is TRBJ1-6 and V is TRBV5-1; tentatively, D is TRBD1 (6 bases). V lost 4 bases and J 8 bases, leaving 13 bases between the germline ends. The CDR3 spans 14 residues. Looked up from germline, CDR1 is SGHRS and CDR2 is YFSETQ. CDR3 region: CASSPRTDYSPLHF. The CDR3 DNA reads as TGCGCCAGCAGCCCGCGGACAGATTATTCACCCCTCCACTTT. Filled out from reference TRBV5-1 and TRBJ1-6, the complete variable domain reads KAGVTQTPRYLIKTRGQQVTLSCSPISGHRSVSWYQQTPGQGLQFLFEYFSETQRNKGNFPGRFSGRQFSNSRSEMNVSTLELGDSALYLCASSPRTDYSPLHFGNGTRLTVT.

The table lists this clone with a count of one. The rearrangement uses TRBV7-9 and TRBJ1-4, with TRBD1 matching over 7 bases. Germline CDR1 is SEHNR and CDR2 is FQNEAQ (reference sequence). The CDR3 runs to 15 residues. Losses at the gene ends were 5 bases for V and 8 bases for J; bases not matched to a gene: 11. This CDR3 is CASSTRQGAREKLFF. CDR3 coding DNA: TGTGCCAGCAGCACCCGACAGGGCGCCCGCGAAAAACTGTTTTTT.

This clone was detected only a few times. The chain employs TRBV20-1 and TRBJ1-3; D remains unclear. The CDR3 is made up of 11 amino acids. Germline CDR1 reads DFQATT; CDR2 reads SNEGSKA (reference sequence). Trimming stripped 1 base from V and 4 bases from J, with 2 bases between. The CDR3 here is CSARAGNTIYF. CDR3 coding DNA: TGCAGTGCTAGAGCCGGAAACACCATATATTTT.

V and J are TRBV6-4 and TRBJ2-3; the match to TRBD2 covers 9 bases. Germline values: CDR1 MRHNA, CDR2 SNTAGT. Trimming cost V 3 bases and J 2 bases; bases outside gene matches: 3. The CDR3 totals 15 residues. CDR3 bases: TGTGCCAGCAGTGAGGCTAGCGGGGACACAGATACGCAGTATTTT. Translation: CASSEASGDTDTQYF.

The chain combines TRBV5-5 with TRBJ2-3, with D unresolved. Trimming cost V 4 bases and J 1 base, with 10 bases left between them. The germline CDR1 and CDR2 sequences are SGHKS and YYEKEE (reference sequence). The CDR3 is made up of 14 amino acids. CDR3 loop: CASSPPLGTDTQYF. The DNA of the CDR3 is TGTGCCAGCAGCCCCCCTCTAGGCACAGATACGCAGTATTTT. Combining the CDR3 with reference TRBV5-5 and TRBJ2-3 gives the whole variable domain DAGVTQSPTHLIKTRGQQVTLRCSPISGHKSVSWYQQVLGQGPQFIFQYYEKEERGRGNFPDRFSARQFPNYSSELNVNALLLGDSALYLCASSPPLGTDTQYFGPGTRLTVL.

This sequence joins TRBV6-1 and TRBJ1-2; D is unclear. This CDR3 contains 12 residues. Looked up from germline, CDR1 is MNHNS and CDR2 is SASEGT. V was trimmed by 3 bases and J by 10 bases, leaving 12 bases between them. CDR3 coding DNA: TGTGCCAGCAGTGAGCAACCGGTCTTCTACACCTTC. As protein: CASSEQPVFYTF.

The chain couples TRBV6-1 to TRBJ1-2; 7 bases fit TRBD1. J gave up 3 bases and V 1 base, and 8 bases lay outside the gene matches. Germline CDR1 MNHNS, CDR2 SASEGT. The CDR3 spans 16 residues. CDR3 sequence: CASSEDSTGRDYGYTF. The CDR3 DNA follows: TGTGCCAGCAGTGAAGACTCGACAGGGCGGGACTATGGCTACACCTTC.

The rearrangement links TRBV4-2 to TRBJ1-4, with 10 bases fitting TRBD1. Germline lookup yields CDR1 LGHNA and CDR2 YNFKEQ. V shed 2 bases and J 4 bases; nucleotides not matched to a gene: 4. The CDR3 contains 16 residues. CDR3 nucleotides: TGTGCCAGCAGCCAACCCGGACAGGGGGATAATGAAAAACTGTTTTTT. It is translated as CASSQPGQGDNEKLFF.

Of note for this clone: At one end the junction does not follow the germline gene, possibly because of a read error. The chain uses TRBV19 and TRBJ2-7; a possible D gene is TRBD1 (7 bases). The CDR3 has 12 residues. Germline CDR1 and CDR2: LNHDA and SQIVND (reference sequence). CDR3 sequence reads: CASSREGGTAHF. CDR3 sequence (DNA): TGTGCCAGTAGTAGAGAAGGAGGGACAGCTCACTTC. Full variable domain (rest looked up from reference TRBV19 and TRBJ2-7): DGGITQSPKYLFRKEGQNVTLSCEQNLNHDAMYWYRQDPGQGLRLIYYSQIVNDFQKGDIAEGYSVSREKKESFPLTVTSAQKNPTAFYLCASSREGGTAHFGPGTRLTVT.

The DNA of the CDR3 is TGCGCCAGCAGCGCCGGGACTAGCGGATACGAGCAGTACTTC. It is translated as CASSAGTSGYEQYF. The chain uses TRBV5-1 and TRBJ2-7, with 11 bases identical to TRBD2. V lost 4 bases and J lost 4; bases outside the gene matches: 4. Per germline, CDR1 SGHRS and CDR2 YFSETQ. CDR3 length: 14 amino acids.